This T cell receptor beta chain was sequenced in a study of CD4 T cells in relation to SARS-CoV-2 and coronaviruses. The overall study: After less than 11 days of antigen culture, PBMC TCR beta CDR3s were sequenced. Negative control cultures got HIV-1 Nef peptides or no peptide.

Data came from immunoSEQ multiplex PCR; TCRdb stores just in-frame clones and leaves some out. The sample records under 14,000 clones, around 70% being singletons. The unexposed donors gave CD4+ T cells in about 2010-2019, prior to COVID-19. The cells were cultured for less than twelve days before CD4+ T cells were isolated. As cell numbers allowed, unexposed-donor CD4+ T cells faced SARS-CoV-2 S/N and four cold-coronavirus spikes. Study-level points and caveats: Samples before the pandemic and after infection were not matched within any donor.

Points on this clone: The antigen remains unidentified.

Per the germline V gene, CDR1 is LGHDT and CDR2 is YNNKEL (reference sequence). The ends were cut back, 4 bases at V and 0 bases at J, with 7 bases in the middle. The CDR3 extends over 13 amino acids. The receptor comes from a human donor in good health. The source material was CD4+ T cells from PBMCs, cultured in vitro. V usage is TRBV3-1 (or the pseudogene TRBV3-2) and J usage is TRBJ2-7; TRBD2 might be the D (6 bases). The CDR3 spells CASSPDYSYEQYF. CDR3 sequence (DNA): TGTGCCAGCAGCCCGGACTACTCCTACGAGCAGTACTTC.